A single sample is the source of the 28 T cell receptor beta chains below, sequenced in a study of T cell changes during pregnancy in multiple sclerosis. The table came from immunoSEQ multiplex PCR; TCRdb's copy has only in-frame clones and leaves some out. Here the sample spans 30,000 to 45,000 clones, about 88% being singletons. The material sequenced was CD4+ T cells from peripheral blood mononuclear cells, taken in the first trimester of pregnancy. The receptor source for this set is a female donor with multiple sclerosis, enrolled in a pregnancy study.

The rearrangement uses TRBV29-1 and TRBJ1-1; D is unresolved. Per the germline V gene, CDR1 is SQVTM and CDR2 is ANQGSEA. There are 13 residues in the CDR3. Trimming cost V 3 bases and J 0 bases, with 8 bases left between them. The CDR3: CSVDLLLNTEAFF. In DNA form, the CDR3 reads TGCAGCGTTGACTTACTTCTGAACACTGAAGCTTTCTTT.

This rearrangement joins TRBV2 to TRBJ1-2; D is unresolved. Germline values: CDR1 SNHLY, CDR2 FYNNEI. Trimming left V 3 bases short and J 0 bases short, with 11 bases between. The CDR3 totals 15 residues. CDR3 in DNA: TGTGCCAGCAGTGATAGGCGGCTGACTAACTATGGCTACACCTTC. Translation gives CASSDRRLTNYGYTF.

The V call is TRBV20-1, the J call TRBJ2-1; tentative D call: TRBD2 (5 bases). Germline loops: CDR1 DFQATT, CDR2 SNEGSKA (reference sequence). The length of the CDR3 is 11 residues. The V gene lost 4 bases and the J gene lost 12 bases, with 13 bases spanning the gap. CDR3 nucleotides: TGCAGTGCTAAAACGGGCGGAGGGCAGTTCTTC. Translating gives CSAKTGGGQFF.

In its sample, this clone was seen once. This chain connects TRBV7-6 to TRBJ2-7; the match to TRBD1 covers 8 bases. Unmatched junction bases numbered 6, after V lost 3 bases and J lost 2 bases. The CDR3 loop spans 15 amino acids. CDR1 and CDR2 from the germline V gene are SGHVS and FNYEAQ. The CDR3 nucleotides read TGTGCCAGCAGCTTGGACAGGGTAGAACCCTACGAGCAGTACTTC. It is translated as CASSLDRVEPYEQYF.

The CDR3 DNA reads as TGTGCCAGCAGCCCGCGGGGGGAGGGGGACTACGAGCAGTACTTC. It codes for CASSPRGEGDYEQYF. The chain is built from TRBV7-7 and TRBJ2-7; 8 positions match TRBD2. Germline values: CDR1 SSHAT, CDR2 FNYEAQ (reference sequence). V lost 5 bases to trimming and J lost 3 bases; unmatched junction nucleotides: 9. This CDR3 comprises 15 residues.

CDR3 nucleotide sequence: TGTGCCAGCAGCCGGGGGGCAGAAGAGACCCAGTACTTC. Protein: CASSRGAEETQYF. V is TRBV11-3 and J is TRBJ2-5; perhaps TRBD2 as D (7 bases). V lost 5 bases, J lost 3 bases, and 10 bases lay in between. The length of the CDR3 is 13 residues. Germline V gene data show CDR1 as SGHNT and CDR2 as YENEEA.

The chain joins TRBV2 to TRBJ1-4; D gene ambiguous. The germline CDR1 and CDR2 sequences are SNHLY and FYNNEI. The CDR3 length is 12 residues. V lost 7 bases and J lost 6, with 9 bases in between. CDR3 nucleotide sequence: TGTGCCAGCACCTTCTGGCATGAAAAACTGTTTTTT. Translated: CASTFWHEKLFF. Full variable domain (rest looked up from reference TRBV2 and TRBJ1-4): EPEVTQTPSHQVTQMGQEVILRCVPISNHLYFYWYRQILGQKVEFLVSFYNNEISEKSEIFDDQFSVERPDGSNFTLKIRSTKLEDSAMYFCASTFWHEKLFFGSGTQLSVL.

As concerns this clone: Other DNA sequences in this sample translate to the same CDR3. The CDR3 DNA reads TGCGCCAGCAGCTCCGGGACAGGTTCCTACGAGCAGTACTTC. As protein: CASSSGTGSYEQYF. The V and J genes are TRBV5-1 and TRBJ2-7; the match to TRBD1 covers 8 bases. Germline loops: CDR1 SGHRS, CDR2 YFSETQ. CDR3 size: 14 residues. J was trimmed by 1 base and V by 3 bases; bases with no gene match: 3.

V is TRBV13 and J is TRBJ1-1; 8 bases map to TRBD1. This CDR3 has 17 residues. The trim removed 0 bases at V and 0 bases at J, leaving 6 bases unmatched. CDR1 PRHDT and CDR2 FYEKMQ come from the germline V gene (reference sequence). The CDR3 DNA sequence: TGTGCCAGCAGCTTAGGGCAGGGGGCGCGGGTGAACACTGAAGCTTTCTTT. Its translation: CASSLGQGARVNTEAFF.

The chain couples TRBV28 to TRBJ1-1, with D perhaps TRBD1 (6 bases). V was shortened by 5 bases and J by 1 base, with 14 bases between the two germline ends. This CDR3 contains 15 residues. Germline V gene sequence: CDR1 MDHEN, CDR2 SYDVKM. The CDR3 is CASSQDTGWNTEAFF. CDR3 in DNA: TGTGCCAGCAGTCAAGACACAGGGTGGAACACTGAAGCTTTCTTT.

J is TRBJ1-1 and V is TRBV7-2; D is unresolved. The length of the CDR3 is 15 residues. V was clipped by 1 base and J by 4 bases, with 13 bases between them. Germline values: CDR1 SGHTA, CDR2 FQGNSA. DNA of the CDR3: TGTGCCAGCAGCTTAGTGTTGGGGAGTGGCACTGAAGCTTTCTTT. It codes for CASSLVLGSGTEAFF.

The J gene is TRBJ2-2, the V gene TRBV29-1; 11 nucleotides align to TRBD1. There are 13 residues in the CDR3. The V and J ends lost 4 bases and 7 bases, in that order; junction bases with no gene match: 2. CDR1 is SQVTM, CDR2 ANQGSEA, per germline. In DNA, the CDR3 is TGCAGCGTTGGGACAGGGGGCGACGGGGAGCTGTTTTTT. Encoded protein: CSVGTGGDGELFF.

This clone was recorded only once. The chain recombines TRBV7-2 with TRBJ2-1, with 11 bases fitting TRBD2. The V and J ends lost 5 bases and 1 base, in that order; junction bases with no gene match: 7. The germline CDR1 and CDR2 sequences are SGHTA and FQGNSA. This CDR3 has 17 amino acids. The chain's CDR3 is CASSQGSGRGSYNEQFF. In nucleotides, the CDR3 is TGTGCCAGCAGCCAGGGTAGCGGGAGGGGTTCCTACAATGAGCAGTTCTTC.

J is TRBJ1-2 and V is TRBV28, with 11 bases fitting TRBD1. CDR1 and CDR2 from the germline V gene are MDHEN and SYDVKM. With 6 bases clipped from V and 3 bases from J, the junction kept 9 bases outside the gene matches. The CDR3 has 16 amino acids. The CDR3 DNA reads TGTGCCAGCAGACCTGGGACAGGGGGAGGATACTATGGCTACACCTTC. Protein sequence: CASRPGTGGGYYGYTF.

This sequence joins TRBV30 and TRBJ2-3; the match to TRBD2 covers 8 bases. Trimming cost V 3 bases and J 4 bases; bases outside gene matches: 12. CDR1 GTSNPN and CDR2 SVGIG come from the germline V gene (reference sequence). This CDR3 region has 16 residues. CDR3 protein: CAWSSGGQRAADTQYF. In DNA, the CDR3 is TGTGCCTGGAGCTCGGGAGGGCAAAGGGCGGCAGATACGCAGTATTTT.

The chain couples TRBV2 to TRBJ2-5, with a weak D call TRBD1 (6 bases). The CDR3 runs to 14 residues. Trimming took 4 bases from V and 5 from J, leaving 14 bases between them. Germline V CDR1 and CDR2: SNHLY, FYNNEI. CDR3 protein: CASSVGGDGETQYF. DNA of the CDR3: TGTGCCAGCAGTGTAGGGGGAGACGGTGAGACCCAGTACTTC.

The genes are TRBV7-2 and TRBJ1-2, with D perhaps TRBD1 (5 bases). The CDR3 runs to 15 residues. The germline gives CDR1 SGHTA, CDR2 FQGNSA. V was shortened by 5 bases and J by 3 bases, with 16 bases between the two germline ends. This chain's CDR3 is CASSQRQSADYGYTF. CDR3 nucleotide sequence: TGTGCCAGCAGCCAGAGACAGTCGGCTGACTATGGCTACACCTTC.

Concerning this clone: One junction end does not reproduce the germline sequence, and a read error may be involved. This chain uses TRBV27 with TRBJ2-3; TRBD2 matches 9 bases. The germline CDR1 and CDR2 sequences are MNHEY and SMNVEV (reference sequence). CDR3 length: 15 amino acids. CDR3 nucleotides: TGTGCCAGCAGTATGAATAGCGGGAGCATAGATACGCAGTATTTT. Translating gives CASSMNSGSIDTQYF.

This sequence joins TRBV5-4 and TRBJ2-3, with 12 bases lining up with TRBD2. This CDR3 spans 16 amino acids. Per germline, CDR1 SGHNT and CDR2 YYREEE (reference sequence). V lost 3 bases and J lost 9; bases outside the gene matches: 11. CDR3 sequence: CASSSTRGLAGGTQYF. As DNA, the CDR3 is TGTGCCAGCAGCTCCACCAGGGGGCTAGCGGGAGGGACGCAGTATTTT.

The chain combines TRBV6-1 with TRBJ1-2, with D perhaps matching TRBD1 (5 bases). Germline V gene data show CDR1 as MNHNS and CDR2 as SASEGT. Trimming shortened V by 0 bases and J by 8 bases, and 13 bases separated the two germline ends. The CDR3 is made up of 14 amino acids. CDR3 residues: CASSEAGQGGGYTF. The CDR3 region has the DNA TGTGCCAGCAGTGAAGCGGGGCAGGGAGGCGGCTACACCTTC.

The chain combines TRBV19 with TRBJ1-1, with D possibly being TRBD1 (6 bases). Trimming removed 3 bases from V and 10 bases from J, with 9 bases in between. Looked up from germline, CDR1 is LNHDA and CDR2 is SQIVND (reference sequence). The CDR3 is made up of 11 amino acids. CDR3 sequence: CASSMGATAFF. The CDR3 nucleotides are TGTGCCAGTAGTATGGGGGCAACAGCTTTCTTT.

This clone turned up a few times. This chain joins TRBV5-6 and TRBJ1-2, with unresolved D. Germline lookup yields CDR1 SGHDT and CDR2 YYEEEE. Trimming stripped 2 bases from V and 6 bases from J, with 11 bases between. The CDR3 has 13 residues. CDR3 nucleotides: TGTGCCAGCAGCTTAGGGAGGTTCGATGGCTACACCTTC. This codes for CASSLGRFDGYTF.

The V gene is TRBV18, the J gene TRBJ1-6; 7 positions match TRBD1. Looked up from germline, CDR1 is KGHSH and CDR2 is LQKENI. V shed 2 bases, J shed 9 bases, and the junction held 7 bases outside the gene matches. The CDR3 loop spans 15 amino acids. CDR3 sequence: CASSPDGQGGSPLHF. The CDR3 nucleotides read TGTGCCAGCTCACCAGACGGGCAGGGGGGTTCACCCCTCCACTTT.

The genes are TRBV30 and TRBJ2-4; 8 nucleotides line up with TRBD1. The V gene's germline CDR1 is GTSNPN and CDR2 SVGIG (reference sequence). Germline trimming cut 1 base from V and 7 bases from J; bases unmatched to any gene: 9. The CDR3 loop spans 15 amino acids. CDR3: CAWSGLQGARNIQYF. Written as DNA, the CDR3 is TGTGCCTGGAGTGGCCTGCAGGGGGCAAGGAACATTCAGTACTTC.

The CDR3 region is CASSGRDRGREVYTEAFF. DNA for the CDR3: TGTGCCAGCAGCGGCCGGGACAGGGGGCGCGAAGTCTACACTGAAGCTTTCTTT. This rearrangement joins TRBV7-9 to TRBJ1-1; TRBD1 matches 12 bases. This CDR3 region has 18 residues. Germline V gene lookup returns CDR1 SEHNR and CDR2 FQNEAQ (reference sequence). V gave up 5 bases and J gave up 3 bases; unmatched junction bases: 13.

This rearrangement joins TRBV5-4 to TRBJ1-1; 7 bases are a match to TRBD1. CDR1 is SGHNT and CDR2 is YYREEE in the germline V gene (reference sequence). The CDR3 is 15 residues long. Unmatched junction bases numbered 11, after V lost 5 bases and J lost 4 bases. Here the CDR3 DNA reads TGTGCCAGCAGGGACGGGACAGCGGAGGGCACTGAAGCTTTCTTT. Translation: CASRDGTAEGTEAFF.

The chain couples TRBV30 to TRBJ1-6, with a weak D call TRBD1 (6 bases). CDR1 is GTSNPN and CDR2 is SVGIG in the germline V gene (reference sequence). This CDR3 region has 13 residues. V dropped 4 bases and J dropped 5 bases, with 9 bases sitting between them. Here the CDR3 reads CAWKAGDNSPLHF. The CDR3 bases are TGTGCCTGGAAGGCAGGGGATAATTCACCCCTCCACTTT.

The rearrangement links TRBV11-3 to TRBJ1-1; weak D call: TRBD1 (5 bases). Trimming shortened V by 5 bases and J by 4 bases, and 17 bases separated the two germline ends. CDR1 is SGHNT, CDR2 YENEEA, per germline. CDR3 length: 15 residues. CDR3 residues: CASSPTGTQPTEAFF. In nucleotides, the CDR3 is TGTGCCAGCAGCCCAACCGGGACTCAACCCACTGAAGCTTTCTTT.